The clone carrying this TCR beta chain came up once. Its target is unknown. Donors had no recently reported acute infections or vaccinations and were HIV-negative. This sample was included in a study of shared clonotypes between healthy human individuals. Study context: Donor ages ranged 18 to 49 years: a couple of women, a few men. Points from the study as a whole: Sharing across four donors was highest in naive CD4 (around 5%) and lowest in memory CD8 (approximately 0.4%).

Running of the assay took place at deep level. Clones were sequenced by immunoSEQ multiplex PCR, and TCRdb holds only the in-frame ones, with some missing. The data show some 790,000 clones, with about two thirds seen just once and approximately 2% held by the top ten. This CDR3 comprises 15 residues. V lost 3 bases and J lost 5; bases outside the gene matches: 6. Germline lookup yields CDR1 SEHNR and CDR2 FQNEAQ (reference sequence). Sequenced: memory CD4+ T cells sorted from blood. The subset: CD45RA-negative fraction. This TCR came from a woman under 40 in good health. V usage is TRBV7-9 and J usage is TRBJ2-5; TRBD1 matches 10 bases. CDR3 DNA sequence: TGTGCCAGCAGCTTGGACAGGGGGGATTGGGAGACCCAGTACTTC. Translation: CASSLDRGDWETQYF.